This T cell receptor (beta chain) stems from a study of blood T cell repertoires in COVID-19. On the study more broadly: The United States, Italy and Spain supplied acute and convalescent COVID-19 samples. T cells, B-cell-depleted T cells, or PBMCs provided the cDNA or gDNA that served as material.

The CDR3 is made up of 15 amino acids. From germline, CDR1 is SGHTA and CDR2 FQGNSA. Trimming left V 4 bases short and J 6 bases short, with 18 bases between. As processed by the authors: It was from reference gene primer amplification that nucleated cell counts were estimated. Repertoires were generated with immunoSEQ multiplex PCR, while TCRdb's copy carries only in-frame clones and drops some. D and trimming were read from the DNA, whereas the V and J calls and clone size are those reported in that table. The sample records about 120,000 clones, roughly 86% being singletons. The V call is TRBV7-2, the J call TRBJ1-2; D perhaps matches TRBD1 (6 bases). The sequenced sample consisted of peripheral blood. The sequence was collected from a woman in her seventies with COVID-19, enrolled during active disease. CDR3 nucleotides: TGTGCCAGCAGCTCGAATCCTCGGGGGGCTAATGGCTACACCTTC. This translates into CASSSNPRGANGYTF. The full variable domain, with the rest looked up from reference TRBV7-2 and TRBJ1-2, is GAGVSQSPSNKVTEKGKDVELRCDPISGHTALYWYRQSLGQGLEFLIYFQGNSAPDKSGLPSDRFSAERTGGSVSTLTIQRTQQEDSAVYLCASSSNPRGANGYTFGSGTRLTVV.